The 27 T cell receptor beta chains below all came from one sample that was sequenced in a study of blood T cell repertoires in COVID-19. Sequencing used immunoSEQ multiplex PCR; TCRdb keeps in-frame clones, though not all of them. In the table there are under 100,000 clones, under 85% of which are singletons. The sequencing sample was made of peripheral blood. The receptors come from an elderly woman with COVID-19, enrolled during active disease.

The J gene is TRBJ1-5, the V gene TRBV9; D unclear. The CDR3 contains 14 residues. Germline V lookup: CDR1 SGDLS, CDR2 YYNGEE. Trimming removed 3 bases at V and 4 bases at J, with 11 bases between. In DNA form, the CDR3 reads TGTGCCAGCAGCGGAGGCGCGTGGAATCAGCCCCAGCATTTT. Its protein product is CASSGGAWNQPQHF.

This rearrangement joins TRBV5-6 to TRBJ2-7; D might be TRBD2 (6 bases). The CDR3 runs to 15 residues. The germline gives CDR1 SGHDT, CDR2 YYEEEE. V lost 2 bases to trimming and J lost 3 bases, with 15 bases between them. DNA of the CDR3: TGTGCCAGCAGCTTTTTTTATCGGGGGAACTACGAGCAGTACTTC. It specifies CASSFFYRGNYEQYF.

This chain joins TRBV10-3 and TRBJ1-4, with D maybe TRBD1 (6 bases). Germline loops: CDR1 ENHRY, CDR2 SYGVKD. Trimming left V 4 bases short and J 7 bases short, with 7 bases between. The CDR3 has 12 residues. In DNA form, the CDR3 reads TGTGCCATCAGTGTGGACAGTGAAAAACTGTTTTTT. As protein: CAISVDSEKLFF.

This chain links TRBV6-2 or TRBV6-3 with TRBJ1-5, with 8 bases matching TRBD1. This CDR3 is built from 16 residues. V lost 5 bases, J lost 1 base, and 7 bases stayed unmatched. Germline CDR1 reads MNHEY; CDR2 reads SVGEGT. CDR3 region: CASSTQGARSNQPQHF. DNA of the CDR3: TGTGCCAGCAGTACCCAGGGGGCGCGGAGCAATCAGCCCCAGCATTTT.

V gene TRBV11-1 combines with J gene TRBJ2-7; perhaps TRBD1 as D (5 bases). Germline V gene lookup returns CDR1 SGHAT and CDR2 FQDESV (reference sequence). The V end was cut by 1 base, the J end by 4 bases, with 8 bases between. The CDR3 has 13 amino acids. Here the CDR3 reads CASSLVQGYEQYF. The CDR3 nucleotides are TGTGCCAGCAGCTTAGTCCAGGGTTACGAGCAGTACTTC.

The chain carries TRBV30 and TRBJ2-3; a weak D match, TRBD2 (5 bases). Trimming cost V 2 bases and J 6 bases, with 6 bases left between them. In germline, CDR1 is GTSNPN, CDR2 SVGIG (reference sequence). The CDR3 covers 11 residues. The CDR3 here is CAWSRGDTQYF. CDR3 coding DNA: TGTGCCTGGAGTCGAGGGGATACGCAGTATTTT.

The V gene is TRBV2, the J gene TRBJ2-3; 7 bases are shared with TRBD2. Germline CDR1 SNHLY, CDR2 FYNNEI. CDR3 length: 11 residues. J lost 3 bases, V lost 11 bases, and 2 bases had no gene match. CDR3 sequence: CAGAGTDTQYF. The CDR3, as DNA: TGTGCCGGAGCGGGAACAGATACGCAGTATTTT.

The chain recombines TRBV7-2 with TRBJ2-5; TRBD2 aligns across 7 bases. Trimming cost V 3 bases and J 3 bases; bases outside gene matches: 10. Germline CDR1 is SGHTA and CDR2 is FQGNSA. This CDR3 has 16 amino acids. In nucleotides, the CDR3 is TGTGCCAGCAGCTTTCGGGGGGTGGGCTTGGAAGAGACCCAGTACTTC. Translation gives CASSFRGVGLEETQYF.

This clone appeared a few times. This rearrangement joins TRBV7-2 to TRBJ2-7; TRBD2 might be the D (6 bases). This CDR3 has 14 residues. Germline V lookup: CDR1 SGHTA, CDR2 FQGNSA. Trimming removed 7 bases from V and 0 bases from J, with 13 bases in between. This CDR3 is CASKEGLTSYEQYF. DNA of the CDR3: TGTGCCAGCAAGGAGGGACTCACCTCCTACGAGCAGTACTTC.

This rearrangement joins TRBV5-1 to TRBJ1-2, with a tentative D call TRBD1 (5 bases). CDR1 and CDR2 from the germline V gene are SGHRS and YFSETQ. V was cut by 7 bases and J by 8 bases, with 12 bases left in between. The CDR3 runs to 11 residues. The CDR3 loop reads CASGDFYGYTF. The CDR3 DNA is TGCGCCAGCGGGGACTTCTACGGCTACACCTTC.

The chain links TRBV27 to TRBJ2-3; 8 bases match TRBD2. The CDR3 consists of 20 residues. V was pared by 0 bases and J by 2 bases, with 16 bases of the junction left unmatched. Germline loops: CDR1 MNHEY, CDR2 SMNVEV (reference sequence). This CDR3 is CASSLSIPRGARFSTDTQYF. The CDR3 DNA reads as TGTGCCAGCAGTTTATCGATTCCGCGGGGGGCCCGTTTTTCCACAGATACGCAGTATTTT.

The V call is TRBV19, the J call TRBJ2-1, with a weak D call TRBD2 (6 bases). The germline V gene encodes CDR1 LNHDA and CDR2 SQIVND (reference sequence). This CDR3 contains 13 residues. Trimming stripped 6 bases from V and 3 bases from J, with 9 bases between. The CDR3 protein is CASRVGSYNEQFF. CDR3 bases: TGTGCCAGTAGAGTCGGGAGCTACAATGAGCAGTTCTTC. The full variable domain, in which reference TRBV19 and TRBJ2-1 provide the parts outside the CDR3, is DGGITQSPKYLFRKEGQNVTLSCEQNLNHDAMYWYRQDPGQGLRLIYYSQIVNDFQKGDIAEGYSVSREKKESFPLTVTSAQKNPTAFYLCASRVGSYNEQFFGPGTRLTVL.

The chain has TRBV18 and TRBJ2-3; D uncertain. V was clipped by 3 bases and J by 2 bases, with 9 bases between them. Germline assignment: CDR1 KGHSH and CDR2 LQKENI. The CDR3 extends over 14 amino acids. As DNA, the CDR3 is TGTGCCAGCTCACCGCCGGTGTACACAGATACGCAGTATTTT. Amino acid sequence: CASSPPVYTDTQYF.

This rearrangement joins TRBV7-3 to TRBJ2-2; the D gene is possibly TRBD2 (6 bases). Germline assignment: CDR1 SGHTA and CDR2 FQGTGA. This CDR3 region has 12 residues. V shed 4 bases and J shed 12 bases, with 12 bases lying between them. The chain's CDR3 is CASSSGGGKLFF. CDR3 DNA sequence: TGTGCCAGCAGCTCTGGTGGGGGGAAGCTGTTTTTT.

This clone was seen more than once but under ten times. The J gene is TRBJ2-1, the V gene TRBV21-1; the table assigns TRBD1, which was not confirmed against the DNA. TRBV21-1 is designated a pseudogene. The CDR3 has 15 amino acids. This chain's CDR3 is CASSIDRERDNEQFF. The CDR3 DNA follows: TGTGCCAGCAGCATCGACAGGGAGAGGGACAATGAGCAGTTCTTC.

This CDR3 is CAWSVRGRGWGNSPLHF. The CDR3 DNA is TGTGCCTGGAGTGTACGTGGCAGGGGATGGGGTAATTCACCCCTCCACTTT. The V and J genes are TRBV30 and TRBJ1-6; tentative D call: TRBD1 (6 bases). The V end lost 0 bases, the J end lost 6 bases, and 18 bases lay between the germline ends. Germline loops: CDR1 GTSNPN, CDR2 SVGIG (reference sequence). CDR3 length: 17 residues. The full variable domain, its missing parts supplied by reference TRBV30 and TRBJ1-6, is SQTIHQWPATLVQPVGSPLSLECTVEGTSNPNLYWYRQAAGRGLQLLFYSVGIGQISSEVPQNLSASRPQDRQFILSSKKLLLSDSGFYLCAWSVRGRGWGNSPLHFGNGTRLTVT.

This rearrangement joins TRBV7-2 to TRBJ1-5; a weak D match, TRBD1 (6 bases). This CDR3 spans 13 amino acids. V was cut by 5 bases and J by 5 bases, with 10 bases left in between. Germline loops: CDR1 SGHTA, CDR2 FQGNSA. The CDR3 reads CASSGTSYQPQHF. The CDR3 DNA sequence: TGTGCCAGCAGCGGGACAAGTTATCAGCCCCAGCATTTT.

The V and J genes are TRBV20-1 and TRBJ2-4; possible D gene TRBD2, 5 bases. Germline V gives CDR1 DFQATT, CDR2 SNEGSKA (reference sequence). V lost 3 bases, J lost 2 bases, and 17 bases lay in between. The CDR3 covers 16 residues. This CDR3 reads CSASNPQLESKNIQYF. Here the CDR3 DNA reads TGCAGTGCTAGTAACCCCCAACTAGAGTCCAAAAACATTCAGTACTTC.

This chain uses TRBV11-2 with TRBJ2-1; the match to TRBD2 covers 12 bases. J gave up 0 bases and V 8 bases, and 5 bases lay outside the gene matches. The germline V gene encodes CDR1 SGHAT and CDR2 FQNNGV. The CDR3 length is 16 residues. CDR3 amino acids: CASGWTSGISYNEQFF. In DNA, the CDR3 is TGTGCCAGCGGATGGACTAGCGGGATCTCCTACAATGAGCAGTTCTTC.

V and J are TRBV27 and TRBJ2-6, with 9 bases lining up with TRBD1. CDR1 and CDR2 from the germline V gene are MNHEY and SMNVEV (reference sequence). The CDR3 sequence is 17 residues long. With 4 bases clipped from V and 2 bases from J, the junction kept 6 bases outside the gene matches. Here the CDR3 reads CASSSGTGLTGANVLTF. CDR3 bases: TGTGCCAGCAGTTCCGGGACAGGGCTCACTGGGGCCAACGTCCTGACTTTC.

The chain recombines TRBV4-1 with TRBJ1-2, with 9 bases matching TRBD1. Germline trimming cut 2 bases from V and 7 bases from J; bases unmatched to any gene: 5. CDR3 length: 14 amino acids. Germline V CDR1 and CDR2: MGHRA, YSYEKL. The CDR3 spells CASSQTGGNAGYTF. CDR3 in DNA: TGCGCCAGCAGCCAAACAGGGGGCAACGCTGGCTACACCTTC.

The chain joins TRBV5-1 to TRBJ2-7, with TRBD2 matching over 12 bases. Trimming cost V 5 bases and J 5 bases; bases outside gene matches: 8. The CDR3 is made up of 15 amino acids. CDR1 is SGHRS, CDR2 YFSETQ, per germline. The CDR3, as DNA: TGCGCCAGCAGGGGTCCGACTAGCGGGAGCCACGAGCAGTACTTC. Translating gives CASRGPTSGSHEQYF.

The chain links TRBV6-2 or TRBV6-3 to TRBJ2-7, with a weak D call TRBD1 (5 bases). The CDR3 has 18 residues. V was shortened by 7 bases and J by 0 bases, with 25 bases between the two germline ends. Looked up from germline, CDR1 is MNHEY and CDR2 is SVGEGT. The CDR3 DNA sequence: TGTGCCAGCAACCCAAGGGGATCTAAGGCCGTTCACTCCTACGAGCAGTACTTC. Residues: CASNPRGSKAVHSYEQYF.

The gene calls are TRBV5-1 and TRBJ1-2; TRBD1 matches at 11 bases. This CDR3 spans 16 amino acids. Germline trimming cut 4 bases from V and 8 bases from J; bases unmatched to any gene: 13. Germline V gene sequence: CDR1 SGHRS, CDR2 YFSETQ. CDR3 DNA: TGCGCCAGCAGCGTAACCTCGGGACAGGGGGATGGGGGCTACACCTTC. This translates into CASSVTSGQGDGGYTF.

The chain recombines TRBV7-6 with TRBJ2-5, with a weak D call TRBD2 (7 bases). Germline CDR1 reads SGHVS; CDR2 reads FNYEAQ. Trimming pared 1 base from V and 2 bases from J, leaving 14 bases between. CDR3 size: 16 residues. Here the CDR3 DNA reads TGTGCCAGCAGCTTAGGGTCGGGGGGCACACAAGAGACCCAGTACTTC. Protein product: CASSLGSGGTQETQYF.

This chain connects TRBV6-5 to TRBJ1-2, with 7 bases that match TRBD1. With 7 bases clipped from V and 3 bases from J, the junction kept 5 bases outside the gene matches. Germline CDR1 is MNHEY and CDR2 is SVGAGI. CDR3 length: 13 residues. CDR3 protein: CASNYGQDYGYTF. The DNA of the CDR3 is TGTGCCAGCAACTACGGACAGGACTATGGCTACACCTTC.

This sequence joins TRBV30 and TRBJ2-7; 13 nucleotides agree with TRBD2. V dropped 4 bases and J dropped 10; count of bases not matched to a gene: 7. The germline gives CDR1 GTSNPN, CDR2 SVGIG (reference sequence). The CDR3 has 13 residues. CDR3 residues: CAWTSGLAGAQYF. CDR3 coding DNA: TGTGCCTGGACTTCCGGACTAGCGGGAGCCCAGTACTTC.